Included here is one T cell receptor (beta chain) sequence, with context. No antigen is known for it. This sample was included in a study of T cells in Graves' hyperthyroidism and ophthalmopathy. Study conclusions and caveats: Most thyroid-expanded clonotypes above 0.001 were also found in blood.

Researchers amplified the TCR beta CDR3 regions from RNA transcripts. TCR CDR3 regions were first amplified by RT-PCR with HTBI primers. MiXCR, applied by TCRdb to the multiplex PCR reads, yields one record per CDR3 protein. Of 400,000 to 600,000 distinct CDR3 sequences listed, about a fifth are singletons. There are 14 residues in the CDR3. Germline CDR1 and CDR2: SGHAT and FQNNGV. Trimming removed 0 bases from V and 8 bases from J, with 8 bases in between. This clonotype was sampled from a man aged 18 to 30 with Graves' hyperthyroidism. Sequencing was performed on blood. The chain links TRBV11-2 to TRBJ1-6, with D hard to call. This CDR3 reads CASSLDLRYSPLHF. Written as DNA, the CDR3 is TGTGCCAGCAGCTTAGATCTCCGGTATTCACCCCTCCACTTT. Looking up the rest from reference TRBV11-2 and TRBJ1-6 gives the full variable domain: EAGVAQSPRYKIIEKRQSVAFWCNPISGHATLYWYQQILGQGPKLLIQFQNNGVVDDSQLPKDRFSAERLKGVDSTLKIQPAKLEDSAVYLCASSLDLRYSPLHFGNGTRLTVT.